Below, 22 T cell receptor beta chains from the same sample are listed, as sequenced in a study of vaccination and CD4 T cells after COVID-19. Scientists ran DNA taken from cultured CD4+ T cells through the Oncomine TCR Beta short-read assay for sequencing. TCRdb re-derived calls from the PCR reads in MiXCR, one entry per CDR3 protein. The sample carries approximately 20,000 distinct CDR3 sequences, approximately 67% recorded once. Antigens of these TCRs are unknown. Specified treatment: approximately nine-day PBMC culture with coronavirus spike peptide pools or control peptides (ViraFEST assay). Sequencing used CD4+ T cells from blood, cultured in vitro, obtained before SARS-CoV-2 vaccination. All receptors derive from a human donor who received a COVID-19 vaccine.

Of note for this clonotype: Compared with germline, one end of the junction differs, possibly owing to a read error. V and J are TRBV2 and TRBJ2-3; D may be TRBD1 or TRBD2 (7 bases each). CDR1 and CDR2 (germline): SNHLY, FYNNEI. The CDR3 loop spans 17 amino acids. CDR3 DNA sequence: TGTGCCAGCAGTAAAGCCTCAGGGGGGGCCATCACAGATACGCAGTATTTT. Its protein is CASSKASGGAITDTQYF.

This clonotype was counted between two and nine times. The chain couples TRBV24-1 to TRBJ2-5; D remains unclear. Trimming took off 4 bases at V and 6 bases at J, with 11 bases between the two ends. This CDR3 comprises 13 residues. Germline loops: CDR1 KGHDR, CDR2 SFDVKD. The CDR3 DNA sequence: TGTGCCACCAGTGACCCCACGTACAAGACCCAGTACTTC. Translating gives CATSDPTYKTQYF.

The CDR3: CASGLVPGTGIYNTGELFF. In DNA form, the CDR3 reads TGTGCTAGTGGTTTGGTACCGGGGACAGGGATCTATAACACCGGGGAGCTGTTTTTT. V is TRBV12-5 and J is TRBJ2-2; 9 positions agree with TRBD1. CDR1 is LGHNT and CDR2 is FRNRAP in the germline V gene. The trim removed 0 bases at V and 2 bases at J, leaving 10 bases unmatched. This CDR3 has 19 amino acids.

The chain recombines TRBV10-3 with TRBJ2-5; 7 positions match TRBD2. J gave up 1 base and V 10 bases, and 6 bases lay outside the gene matches. The CDR3 consists of 13 residues. The germline V gene has CDR1 ENHRY and CDR2 SYGVKD. CDR3 region: CATRGGVQETQYF. The CDR3 region has the DNA TGTGCCACCCGTGGGGGGGTCCAAGAGACCCAGTACTTC.

Written as DNA, the CDR3 is TGTGCCTGGTCCTTGGCAGCCGCCGGAAAACTGTTTTTT. Amino acid sequence: CAWSLAAAGKLFF. V is TRBV30 and J is TRBJ1-4; D unresolved. The CDR3 is made up of 13 amino acids. Trimming removed 5 bases from V and 10 bases from J, with 17 bases in between. CDR1 and CDR2 (germline): GTSNPN, SVGIG (reference sequence).

The rearrangement links TRBV30 to TRBJ2-7; no clear D gene. The CDR3 contains 13 residues. Germline lookup yields CDR1 GTSNPN and CDR2 SVGIG (reference sequence). V lost 4 bases to trimming and J lost 0 bases, with 10 bases between them. CDR3 sequence: CAWTPDLSYEQYF. CDR3 nucleotide sequence: TGTGCCTGGACCCCGGACCTCTCCTACGAGCAGTACTTC.

This clonotype was observed a handful of times. The rearrangement links TRBV5-8 to TRBJ1-5; D unclear. With 6 bases removed from V and 0 bases from J, the gap between germline ends came to 16 bases. The CDR3 sequence is 16 residues long. Germline V gene lookup returns CDR1 SGHTS and CDR2 YDEGEE. DNA for the CDR3: TGTGCCAGCACCATTGTCGGACGGGGTAGCAATCAGCCCCAGCATTTT. It yields the protein CASTIVGRGSNQPQHF.

V and J are TRBV7-9 and TRBJ1-4; D is unclear. V lost 3 bases and J lost 7, with 12 bases in between. The CDR3 runs 14 residues. CDR1 SEHNR and CDR2 FQNEAQ come from the germline V gene (reference sequence). Written as DNA, the CDR3 is TGTGCCAGCAGCTTCCCCTCAGGAGCTGAAAAACTGTTTTTT. Its protein product is CASSFPSGAEKLFF.

The chain carries TRBV12-3 or TRBV12-4 and TRBJ1-1; TRBD1 is a possible D gene (6 bases). The CDR3 is 13 amino acids. The V and J ends lost 6 bases and 4 bases respectively, with 12 bases between them. The CDR3, as DNA: TGTGCCAGCAGCACGACAGGACGCACTGAAGCTTTCTTT. Translated, it gives CASSTTGRTEAFF.

This clonotype has just a few counts. The rearrangement uses TRBV7-8 and TRBJ2-3; 15 nucleotides align to TRBD2. V was clipped by 4 bases and J by 10 bases; unmatched bases: 9. CDR3 size: 16 residues. Per germline, CDR1 SGHVS and CDR2 FQNEAQ. Here the CDR3 reads CASSSLRTSGGASQYF. The CDR3 coding sequence is TGTGCCAGCAGCTCCCTTAGGACTAGCGGGGGGGCATCGCAGTATTTT.

The V call is TRBV10-2, the J call TRBJ1-2; 10 bases line up with TRBD1. The CDR3 has 22 amino acids. Germline CDR1 and CDR2: WSHSY and SAAADI. Trimming removed 3 bases from V and 0 bases from J; junction bases left unmatched: 22. The CDR3 DNA is TGCGCCAGCAGTGATCAGTCGAGACAGGGGGCGACGTACGGGACCACTAACTATGGCTACACCTTC. It specifies CASSDQSRQGATYGTTNYGYTF.

This sequence joins TRBV12-3 or TRBV12-4 and TRBJ1-1; TRBD1 aligns across 7 bases. The V and J ends lost 3 bases and 0 bases, in that order; junction bases with no gene match: 7. The CDR3 extends over 16 amino acids. The chain's CDR3 is CASSFDSGQLNTEAFF. CDR3 in DNA: TGTGCCAGCAGTTTCGATTCGGGACAGTTGAACACTGAAGCTTTCTTT.

CDR3 DNA: TGTGCCATCAGTGAGTATCAGGGGGCAGACGAGCAGTACTTC. Translating it yields CAISEYQGADEQYF. This chain connects TRBV10-3 to TRBJ2-7; 8 nucleotides match TRBD1. V lost 1 base and J lost 5; bases outside the gene matches: 4. Germline V gene data show CDR1 as ENHRY and CDR2 as SYGVKD. The CDR3 is 14 amino acids.

The chain joins TRBV19 to TRBJ1-6; 7 nucleotides align to TRBD1. Germline V lookup: CDR1 LNHDA, CDR2 SQIVND (reference sequence). The CDR3 has 12 amino acids. Trimming at V came to 9 bases and at J to 8 bases, leaving 4 bases not matched to a gene. CDR3: CASKTGDSPLHF. The CDR3 DNA reads TGTGCCAGCAAAACAGGGGATTCACCCCTCCACTTT.

This sequence joins TRBV19 and TRBJ2-7; 10 bases map to TRBD1. V dropped 4 bases and J dropped 4; count of bases not matched to a gene: 4. In germline, CDR1 is LNHDA, CDR2 SQIVND (reference sequence). CDR3 length: 14 amino acids. The CDR3 DNA follows: TGTGCCAGTAGTAAGACAGGGGGCGGGTACGAGCAGTACTTC. Its translation is CASSKTGGGYEQYF.

This clonotype was picked up a small number of times. J is TRBJ1-1 and V is TRBV20-1, with a tentative D call TRBD1 (6 bases). V lost 5 bases, J lost 4 bases, and 17 bases lay in between. This CDR3 spans 14 amino acids. Germline lookup yields CDR1 DFQATT and CDR2 SNEGSKA (reference sequence). CDR3 in DNA: TGCAGTGCTCCCGGGTTGGGGGCCACCACTGAAGCTTTCTTT. Protein: CSAPGLGATTEAFF.

This clonotype has more than one count but fewer than ten. The genes are TRBV6-1 and TRBJ1-6; 7 positions match TRBD1. The V and J ends lost 9 bases and 5 bases, in that order; junction bases with no gene match: 7. Germline V gene sequence: CDR1 MNHNS, CDR2 SASEGT. This CDR3 has 14 amino acids. CDR3 DNA sequence: TGTGCCAGTAAATCCGGGACAGATAATTCACCCCTCCACTTT. As protein: CASKSGTDNSPLHF.

This clonotype has more than one count but fewer than ten. This chain connects TRBV6-1 to TRBJ2-5, with D possibly being TRBD1 or TRBD2 (5 bases each). The CDR3 length is 14 residues. V was cut by 6 bases and J by 5 bases, with 16 bases left in between. Per germline, CDR1 MNHNS and CDR2 SASEGT. The CDR3 DNA follows: TGTGCCAGCAGAAGAACTAGGGGCGGGGAGACCCAGTACTTC. It specifies CASRRTRGGETQYF.

The chain joins TRBV20-1 to TRBJ1-1; D is unresolved. V was clipped by 5 bases and J by 1 base, with 14 bases between them. The CDR3 sequence is 14 residues long. Germline CDR1 and CDR2: DFQATT and SNEGSKA (reference sequence). CDR3 bases: TGCAGTGCTCGGGTCCCCCGAGAGAACACTGAAGCTTTCTTT. This sequence encodes CSARVPRENTEAFF.

The CDR3 protein is CASSLFGTGDYNSPLHF. The CDR3 DNA is TGTGCCAGCAGTTTATTTGGGACAGGGGATTATAATTCACCCCTCCACTTT. This chain joins TRBV27 and TRBJ1-6; 10 bases match TRBD1. V shed 1 base, J shed 4 bases, and the junction held 4 bases outside the gene matches. CDR1 is MNHEY and CDR2 is SMNVEV in the germline V gene (reference sequence). CDR3 length equals 17 residues.

The genes are TRBV20-1 and TRBJ2-2; TRBD1 agrees at 10 bases. J was trimmed by 6 bases and V by 5 bases; bases with no gene match: 6. Germline CDR1 and CDR2: DFQATT and SNEGSKA (reference sequence). CDR3 size: 14 residues. CDR3 region: CSAFGTGEAGELFF. The CDR3 region has the DNA TGCAGTGCTTTTGGGACAGGGGAGGCCGGGGAGCTGTTTTTT.

The rearrangement links TRBV6-5 to TRBJ1-2, with a tentative D call TRBD1 (5 bases). Trimming left V 1 base short and J 8 bases short, with 14 bases between. Per the germline V gene, CDR1 is MNHEY and CDR2 is SVGAGI. The CDR3 extends over 14 amino acids. CDR3 in DNA: TGTGCCAGCAGTTACTTCGCAGGGTATAGGGGCTACACCTTC. Its translation is CASSYFAGYRGYTF.